The clone carrying this T cell receptor (beta chain) was recorded many times. Its antigen is unidentified. The sample is drawn from a study of T-cell reconstitution after alpha-beta-depleted transplantation in children. Unique molecular identifiers were incorporated during preparation of the TCRbeta library. Using its own MiXCR run on the PCR reads, TCRdb lists one record per CDR3 protein. This table has some 840,000 distinct CDR3 sequences, roughly 16% appearing once. Overall study results and limits: It was newly produced T cells that mostly accounted for T-cell counts and diversity one year after transplant.

The TCR was taken from a male patient younger than 18 who had a stem cell transplant for acute lymphoblastic leukemia, so the T cells may come from the graft donor. Source: PBMCs, mostly from graft donor cells, taken 360 days after TCRalphabeta/CD19-depleted stem cell transplant.

CDR3 in DNA: TGTGCCAGCACCTGGGACTGGAGTGACAATGAGCAGTTCTTC. Its translation: CASTWDWSDNEQFF. The chain couples TRBV12-3 or TRBV12-4 to TRBJ2-1, with D possibly matching TRBD2 (6 bases). The CDR3 contains 14 residues. Trimming shortened V by 7 bases and J by 5 bases, and 15 bases separated the two germline ends.